Listed below are T cell receptor beta chains from one sample, sequenced in a study of cytomegalovirus exposure and HLA in healthy donors. The table came from immunoSEQ multiplex PCR; TCRdb's copy has only in-frame clones and leaves some out. The table lists around 140,000 clones, 70% to 80% of them singletons, with about 2.5% in the top ten. Sequencing was performed on PBMCs. Receptors were obtained from a young woman in good health and CMV-seropositive. The CDR3 runs from the conserved cysteine through the conserved F or W.

CDR3aa	v_gene	len
CASSPRGGNSPLHF	TRBV7-8	14
CASSLQGYEQYF	TRBV6-1	12
CAISESSGRETQYF	TRBV10-3	14
CASRDRGTLMNTEAFF	TRBV10-1	16
CASSSPGTGNHEQYF	TRBV5-4	15
CASSTLGDRRDEQYF	TRBV19	15
CASSVAPSGGANEQFF	TRBV9	16
CASRRTGGGGGEQFF	TRBV6-6	15
CASSFGTGVNSPLHF	TRBV19	15
CASSSRVGGGYTF	TRBV28	13
CATLQETQYF	TRBV6-5	10
CASSPLTGELFF	TRBV11-3	12
CASSLRASLTDTQYF	TRBV6-5	15
CASSSRLAGAANTGELFF	TRBV7-7	18
CASSSRGGTYEQYF	TRBV19	14
CAISDPGGAYYGYTF	TRBV10-3	15
CSVDGAGGGYGYTF	TRBV29-1	14
CALRGPAANTGELFF	TRBV6-1	15
CASREDRAYNHGYTF	TRBV2	15
CASSAVTGELFF	TRBV9	12
CASSEVELAGGTDTQYF	TRBV10-1	17
CASSLLGAGGEQYF	TRBV27	14
CASSSGDPDTQYF	TRBV10-1	13
CASSEADRDFNEKLFF	TRBV6-1	16
CASSRKPGTDTDTQYF	TRBV14	16
CASSMGRGPGHF	TRBV19	12
CASSQDGQTGTRGQYF	TRBV4-1	16
CASSLSSRPATNEKLFF	TRBV27	17
CASSYSFRGGGETQYF	TRBV6-6	16
CASRSSGAGELFF	TRBV5-1	13
CASSEWGRGDSPLHF	TRBV25-1	15
CASSLRTSGGGTYNEQFF	TRBV7-8	18
CASRLLGQGGEAFF	TRBV7-9	14
CASRGQVSYEQYF	TRBV2	13
CASSDRMNTGELFF	TRBV10-1	14
CASSEAAGSYNEQFF	TRBV6-1	15
CASSLRGEGTEAFF	TRBV5-1	14
CASSLYDRLPSYGYTF	TRBV5-6	16
CASSRTSKETQYF	TRBV6-1	13
CASSFAGLPGANTEAFF	TRBV27	17
CASRNRVRETQYF	TRBV6-5	13
CASSEARGTDTQYF	TRBV6-1	14
CASSLPSGSSYNEQFF	TRBV18	16
CASSQGSWTRSTGANVLTF	TRBV4-3	19
CASSFWGGEDTQYF	TRBV5-4	14
CASSDSSRSTGELFF	TRBV6-4	15
CASSGQGGDQPQHF	TRBV6-1	14
CASRTSGGAGDTQYF	TRBV5-4	15
CASSKQGSVETQYF	TRBV6-1	14